This TCR beta chain was captured in a study of cytomegalovirus exposure and HLA in healthy donors. The repertoire was sequenced with immunoSEQ multiplex PCR; TCRdb's copy has only in-frame clones and lacks some. Seen here are about 200,000 clones, approximately 80% observed once, and the top ten hold roughly 13%. Concerning this clone: Its specificity is not known.

This CDR3 contains 12 residues. V gave up 3 bases and J gave up 4 bases, with 10 bases separating them. From germline, CDR1 is SQVTM and CDR2 ANQGSEA. The donors belonged to the roughly 120-subject validation cohort, separate from the roughly 650-subject first cohort. Points from the study as a whole: A later analysis found first-cohort TCR clusters tended to co-occur in the 90 to 150 validation repertoires. In vitro experiments confirmed that three CMV-associated chains were specific for CMV antigens.

This chain joins TRBV29-1 and TRBJ2-7, with a possible D match to TRBD2 (6 bases). The source of this sequence is a woman aged 25 to 39 in good health and CMV-seropositive. The material sequenced was PBMCs. The CDR3 nucleotides are TGCAGCGTTGAGGAGGGTACGTACGAGCAGTACTTC. The encoded protein is CSVEEGTYEQYF.